This T cell receptor beta chain was retrieved from a study of regulatory T cells in long-lasting Graves disease. The authors built TCR beta libraries using iRepertoire HTBI primers and Arm-PCR of CDR3 regions. TCRdb analysed the multiplex PCR reads with MiXCR anew, one entry per CDR3 protein. The sample has 350,000 to 500,000 distinct CDR3 sequences, around 17% seen once. Time point in this sample: newly diagnosed GD, antithyroid drugs for less than 3 months. From PBMCs, RNA was extracted and then used to make the TCR library. Study-level results: Small sample size may have lowered accuracy. TCR diversity in persistent Graves' patients was below that of newly diagnosed ones.

Notes on this clonotype: No antigen is known for it.

The germline V gene has CDR1 MDHEN and CDR2 SYDVKM. Trimming took off 8 bases at V and 4 bases at J, with 15 bases between the two ends. The length of the CDR3 is 14 residues. The sample was also linked to a second study, of T cells in Graves' hyperthyroidism and ophthalmopathy. That work states: Disease duration under 2 months; hyperthyroidism patients were aged 18 to 65. Diagnosis relied on clinical symptoms, serum thyroxine and TRAb, thyroid ultrasound and orbital computed tomography.

The clonotype was recovered from a woman aged 18-35 years with Graves disease. Sample: peripheral blood mononuclear cells (PBMCs), taken at new diagnosis, from a patient treated with antithyroid drugs. The chain carries TRBV28 and TRBJ2-1, with D tentatively TRBD1 (6 bases). The CDR3 region is CASGHREGYNEQFF. The CDR3, as DNA: TGTGCCAGCGGCCACAGGGAAGGATACAATGAGCAGTTCTTC.